This entry features one TCR beta chain sequence. The data were taken from a study of blood T cell repertoires in COVID-19. About the research overall: Spain, Italy and the United States supplied samples that represented acute and convalescent COVID-19. Nucleic acid was either cDNA or gDNA, and it came from T cells, B-cell-depleted T cells, or PBMCs.

Study processing details: Nucleated cell counts were estimated from reference gene primer amplification. The assay was immunoSEQ multiplex PCR, and TCRdb's table has in-frame clones only and misses some. V and J calls and clone size are copied from that table; D and trimming were computed from the DNA. The sample holds about 84,000 clones, nearly 85% seen once. Germline CDR1 reads MRHNA; CDR2 reads SNTAGT. Germline trimming cut 4 bases from V and 5 bases from J; bases unmatched to any gene: 12. The CDR3 is 16 amino acids. This rearrangement joins TRBV6-4 to TRBJ2-3; 7 nucleotides agree with TRBD2. Sequences were obtained from peripheral blood. The clonotype originates from a woman aged 80 or older with acute or convalescent COVID-19. The CDR3 nucleotides read TGTGCCAGCAGTGTCTTTGGCGGGAGAGTTATAGATACGCAGTATTTT. Protein sequence: CASSVFGGRVIDTQYF.